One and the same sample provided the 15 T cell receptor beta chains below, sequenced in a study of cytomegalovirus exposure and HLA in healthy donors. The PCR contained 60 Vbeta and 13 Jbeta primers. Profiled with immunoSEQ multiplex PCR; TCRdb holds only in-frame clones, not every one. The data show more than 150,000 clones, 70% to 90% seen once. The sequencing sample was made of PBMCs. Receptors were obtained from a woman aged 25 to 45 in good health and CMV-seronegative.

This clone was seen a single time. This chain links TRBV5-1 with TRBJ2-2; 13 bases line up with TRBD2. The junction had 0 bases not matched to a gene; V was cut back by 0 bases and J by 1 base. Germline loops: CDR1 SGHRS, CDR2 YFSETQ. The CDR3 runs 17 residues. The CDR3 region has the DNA TGCGCCAGCAGCTTGGGGACTAGCGGGGGGAACACCGGGGAGCTGTTTTTT. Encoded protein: CASSLGTSGGNTGELFF. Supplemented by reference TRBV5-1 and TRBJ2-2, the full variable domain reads KAGVTQTPRYLIKTRGQQVTLSCSPISGHRSVSWYQQTPGQGLQFLFEYFSETQRNKGNFPGRFSGRQFSNSRSEMNVSTLELGDSALYLCASSLGTSGGNTGELFFGEGSRLTVL.

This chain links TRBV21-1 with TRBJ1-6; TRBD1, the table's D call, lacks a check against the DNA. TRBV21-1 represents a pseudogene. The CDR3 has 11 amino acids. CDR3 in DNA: TGTGCCAGGGTACAGGGCTCACCCCTCCACTTT. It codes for CARVQGSPLHF.

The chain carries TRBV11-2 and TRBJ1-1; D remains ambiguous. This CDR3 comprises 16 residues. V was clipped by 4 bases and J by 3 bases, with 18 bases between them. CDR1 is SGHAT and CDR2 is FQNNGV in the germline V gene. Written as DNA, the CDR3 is TGTGCCAGCAGCTATCTTCAGTCTAGACGGTACACTGAAGCTTTCTTT. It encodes CASSYLQSRRYTEAFF.

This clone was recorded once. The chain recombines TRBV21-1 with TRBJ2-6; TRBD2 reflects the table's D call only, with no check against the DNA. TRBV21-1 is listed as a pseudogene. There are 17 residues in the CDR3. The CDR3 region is CASSKGRTPSGANVLTF. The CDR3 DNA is TGTGCCAGCAGCAAAGGACGAACCCCTAGCGGGGCCAACGTCCTGACTTTC.

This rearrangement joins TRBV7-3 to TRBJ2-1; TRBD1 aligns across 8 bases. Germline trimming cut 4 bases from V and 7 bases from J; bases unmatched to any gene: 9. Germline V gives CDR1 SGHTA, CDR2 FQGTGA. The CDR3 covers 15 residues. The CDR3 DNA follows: TGTGCCAGCAGCTACGGACAGGGCCCAAGGAATGAGCAGTTCTTC. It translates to CASSYGQGPRNEQFF.

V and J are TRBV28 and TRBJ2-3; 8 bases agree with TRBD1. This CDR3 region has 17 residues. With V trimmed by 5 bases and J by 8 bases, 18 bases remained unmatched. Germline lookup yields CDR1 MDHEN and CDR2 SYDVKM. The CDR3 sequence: CASSTPMSDRASGTQYF. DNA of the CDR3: TGTGCCAGCAGTACCCCCATGTCGGACAGGGCTTCAGGTACGCAGTATTTT.

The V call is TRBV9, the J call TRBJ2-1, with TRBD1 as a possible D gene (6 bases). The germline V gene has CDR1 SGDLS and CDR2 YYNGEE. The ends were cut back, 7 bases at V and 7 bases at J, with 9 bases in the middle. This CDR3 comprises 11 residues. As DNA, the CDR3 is TGTGCCAGCGGGACATTGAATGAGCAGTTCTTC. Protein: CASGTLNEQFF. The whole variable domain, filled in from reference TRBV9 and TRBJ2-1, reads DSGVTQTPKHLITATGQRVTLRCSPRSGDLSVYWYQQSLDQGLQFLIQYYNGEERAKGNILERFSAQQFPDLHSELNLSSLELGDSALYFCASGTLNEQFFGPGTRLTVL.

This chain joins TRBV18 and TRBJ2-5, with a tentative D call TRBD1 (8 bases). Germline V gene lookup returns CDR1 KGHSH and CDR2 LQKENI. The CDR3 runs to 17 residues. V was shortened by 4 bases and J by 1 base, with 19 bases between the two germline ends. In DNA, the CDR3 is TGTGCCAGCTCACGGACAGGGAGGGTTGGCTCCCAAGAGACCCAGTACTTC. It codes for CASSRTGRVGSQETQYF.

In nucleotides, the CDR3 is TGTGCCAGCAGTTTCCTCCCCTCCCCGGGTGAAGCTTTCTTT. This encodes CASSFLPSPGEAFF. The rearrangement links TRBV27 to TRBJ1-1; the D is unclear. The V gene lost 3 bases and the J gene lost 7 bases, with 15 bases spanning the gap. Per germline, CDR1 MNHEY and CDR2 SMNVEV (reference sequence). The CDR3 consists of 14 residues.

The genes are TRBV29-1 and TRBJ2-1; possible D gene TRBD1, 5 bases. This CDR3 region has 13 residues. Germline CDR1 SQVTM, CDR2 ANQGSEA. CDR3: CTIVPQGYNEQFF. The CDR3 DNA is TGCACCATCGTCCCCCAGGGCTACAATGAGCAGTTCTTC.

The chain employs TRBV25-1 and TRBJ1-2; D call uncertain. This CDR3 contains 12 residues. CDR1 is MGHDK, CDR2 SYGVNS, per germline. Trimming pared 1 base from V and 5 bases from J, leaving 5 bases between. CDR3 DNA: TGTGCCAGCAGTGAATCGGGATATGGCTACACCTTC. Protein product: CASSESGYGYTF.

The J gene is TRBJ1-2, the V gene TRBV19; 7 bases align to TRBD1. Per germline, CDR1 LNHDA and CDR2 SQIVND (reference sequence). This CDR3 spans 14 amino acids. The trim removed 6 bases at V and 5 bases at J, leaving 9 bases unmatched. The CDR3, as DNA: TGTGCCAGTAGGCCGGGACAGATACATTATGGCTACACCTTC. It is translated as CASRPGQIHYGYTF.

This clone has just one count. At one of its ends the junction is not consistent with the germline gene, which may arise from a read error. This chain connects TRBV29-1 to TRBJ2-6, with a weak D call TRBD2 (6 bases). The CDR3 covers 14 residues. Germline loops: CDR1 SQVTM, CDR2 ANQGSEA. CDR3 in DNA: TGCAGCGTTGAAGGAGGGACTGGGGCCAACGGCCTGACTTTC. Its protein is CSVEGGTGANGLTF. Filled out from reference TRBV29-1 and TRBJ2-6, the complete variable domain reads SAVISQKPSRDICQRGTSLTIQCQVDSQVTMMFWYRQQPGQSLTLIATANQGSEATYESGFVIDKFPISRPNLTFSTLTVSNMSPEDSSIYLCSVEGGTGANGLTFGAGSRLTVL.

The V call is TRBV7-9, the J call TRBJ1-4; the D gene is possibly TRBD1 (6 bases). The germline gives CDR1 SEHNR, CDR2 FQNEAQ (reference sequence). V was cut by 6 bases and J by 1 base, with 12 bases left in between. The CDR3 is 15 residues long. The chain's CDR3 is CASRLTGQTNEKLFF. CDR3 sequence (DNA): TGTGCCAGCAGACTAACAGGGCAAACTAATGAAAAACTGTTTTTT.

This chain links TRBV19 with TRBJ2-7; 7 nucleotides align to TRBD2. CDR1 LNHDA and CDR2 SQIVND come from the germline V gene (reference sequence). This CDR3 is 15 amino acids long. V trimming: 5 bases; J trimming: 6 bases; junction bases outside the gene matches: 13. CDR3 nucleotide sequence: TGTGCCAGTAGTCAGCCCTGGGAGGGCCCAGTCGAGCAGTACTTC. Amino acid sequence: CASSQPWEGPVEQYF.